The rows below give T cell receptor beta chains drawn from one sample of a study of T cell responses to AZD1222 COVID-19 vaccine. TCRdb keeps only in-frame clones here, not all; method: immunoSEQ multiplex PCR. The sample has under 95,000 clones; approximately 91% are singletons. The source material was peripheral blood, sampled on day 0 of AZD1222 vaccination. Receptor source: an adult in good health. Each CDR3 is given with its conserved first and last residue. A D gene is named only where the DNA matches it firmly. Clone size appears in some rows only: once, few, many, or a class for an expanded clone.

D: NA; length: 13; size: few; V: TRBV9; J: TRBJ2-7; DNA: TGTGCCAGCAGCGAGGGAACCGGTTGGGAGCAGTACTTC; CDR3: CASSEGTGWEQYF
D: TRBD2; length: 16; size: NA; V: TRBV19; J: TRBJ2-1; DNA: TGTGCCAGTAGTAAGGGACTAGCGGGATCCTCCAATGAGCAGTTCTTC; CDR3: CASSKGLAGSSNEQFF
D: NA; length: 16; size: NA; V: TRBV6-2/TRBV6-3; J: TRBJ1-5; DNA: TGTGCCAGCAGTTATCAGCTAAAAACAGCCAGTGAGCCCCAGCATTTT; CDR3: CASSYQLKTASEPQHF
D: NA; length: 15; size: NA; V: TRBV6-5; J: TRBJ1-2; DNA: TGTGCCAGCAGTTACGGGTCTGGTGGGGACTATGGCTACACCTTC; CDR3: CASSYGSGGDYGYTF
D: NA; length: 13; size: few; V: TRBV19; J: TRBJ2-7; DNA: TGTGCCAGTATGGGGACAAGCTCCTACGAGCAGTACTTC; CDR3: CASMGTSSYEQYF
D: NA; length: 14; size: NA; V: TRBV6-5; J: TRBJ1-5; DNA: TGTGCCAGCGGGTGGTGGCTCAGCAATCAGCCCCAGCATTTT; CDR3: CASGWWLSNQPQHF
D: NA; length: 15; size: NA; V: TRBV5-5; J: TRBJ2-7; DNA: TGTGCCAGCAGCTCCCGGGACTCCTCCCCCTACGAGCAGTACTTC; CDR3: CASSSRDSSPYEQYF
D: TRBD1; length: 15; size: NA; V: TRBV19; J: TRBJ1-2; DNA: TGTGCCAGTAGTGCCCTGTTCGGGACAGACTATGGCTACACCTTC; CDR3: CASSALFGTDYGYTF
D: NA; length: 14; size: NA; V: TRBV7-9; J: TRBJ1-6; DNA: TGTGCCAGCAGCTCAGTGGGGTTTAATTCACCCCTCCACTTT; CDR3: CASSSVGFNSPLHF
D: NA; length: 16; size: medium-sized; V: TRBV6-2/TRBV6-3; J: TRBJ2-1; DNA: TGTGCCAGCAGCAACACAGAGTCAGGGGAAATCGGTGAGCAGTTCTTC; CDR3: CASSNTESGEIGEQFF
D: TRBD2; length: 14; size: NA; V: TRBV2; J: TRBJ2-1; DNA: TGTGCCAGCAGTGGGCTAGCGGGGGGGAATGAGCAGTTCTTC; CDR3: CASSGLAGGNEQFF
D: NA; length: 12; size: NA; V: TRBV19; J: TRBJ1-2; DNA: TGTGCCGTAGCAGGGGACGACTATGGCTACACCTTC; CDR3: CAVAGDDYGYTF
D: NA; length: 19; size: NA; V: TRBV6-2/TRBV6-3; J: TRBJ2-1; DNA: TGTGCCAGCAGTTACGGGTTTGGGGCCGGGACGGTGGATTACAATGAGCAGTTCTTC; CDR3: CASSYGFGAGTVDYNEQFF
D: NA; length: 14; size: NA; V: TRBV3-1/TRBV3-2; J: TRBJ1-2; DNA: TGTGCCAGCAGCCAAGGGCACAGGTACTATGGCTACACCTTC; CDR3: CASSQGHRYYGYTF
D: TRBD1; length: 12; size: few; V: TRBV30; J: TRBJ1-1; DNA: TGTGCCTGGACAACAGGGGGCACTGAAGCTTTCTTT; CDR3: CAWTTGGTEAFF